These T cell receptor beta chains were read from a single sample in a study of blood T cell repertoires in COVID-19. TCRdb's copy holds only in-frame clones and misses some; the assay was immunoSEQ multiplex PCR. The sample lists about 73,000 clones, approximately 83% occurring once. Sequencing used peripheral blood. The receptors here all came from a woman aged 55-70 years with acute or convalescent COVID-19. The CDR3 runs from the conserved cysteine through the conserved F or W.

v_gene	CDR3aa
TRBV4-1	CASSRDRTRGYEQYF
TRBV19	CASSRRASGGSYEQYF
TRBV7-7	CASSQVAVNTGELFF
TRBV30	CAWNRDTNTGELFF
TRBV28	CASSSIRDSLNTEAFF
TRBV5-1	CASSLAGTGGFGAKNIQYF
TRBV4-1	CASSQMTGGTYEQYF
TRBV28	CASSLFGTGKDTQYF
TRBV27	CASSLSVQGNQPQHF
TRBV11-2	CASSRRGPEGYTF
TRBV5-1	CASSTGEYTGELFF
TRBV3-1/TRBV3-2	CASSQHTGGNEQYF
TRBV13	CASSWRQGAAGYTF
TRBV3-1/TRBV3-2	CASSRQETGYTF
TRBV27	CASRLTGSKNIQYF
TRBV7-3	CASSSTGTGLDTQYF
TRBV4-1	CASSQERLRASGRRAGDGELFF
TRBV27	CASSLRRGGLAFF
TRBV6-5	CATRSQGMNNSPLHF
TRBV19	CASSIRGTQSNQPQHF
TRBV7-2	CASSLGPDNEQFF
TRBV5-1	CASGSGTGAGNTIYF
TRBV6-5	CASSYQGAGYGYTF
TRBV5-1	CASSSVPGQVTGLAGRRETQYF
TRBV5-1	CASSPGEKQYF
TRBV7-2	CASSLFGGRSSSYNEQFF
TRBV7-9	CASSLDLGTKNEQFF
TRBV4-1	CASSHIFLTGGTYEQYF
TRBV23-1	CASSQIGRVDGQGRDYGYTF
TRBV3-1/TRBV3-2	CASSQGGAYEAFF
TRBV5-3	CARSCPGQPQHF
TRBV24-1	CATSQQENYGYTF
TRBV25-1	CASSTPTGTNYGYTF
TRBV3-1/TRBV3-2	CASSRYAGTGQGITEAFF
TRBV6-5	CASSKYRAYQETQYF
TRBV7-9	CASSLGTTNQPQHF
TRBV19	CASSPTGRNTEAFF
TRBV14	CASSQGQGALIYGYTF
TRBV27	CASKTGGSGNTIYF
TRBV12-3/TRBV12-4	CASSLMARNEQFF
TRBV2	CASRAGQGSTEAFF
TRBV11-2	CASSLVRGSTGELFF
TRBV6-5	CASSSQQETQYF
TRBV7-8	CASSLVGGISYTF
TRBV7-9	CASSLPYGGIDGYTF
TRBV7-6	CASSFQSYNEQFF
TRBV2	CASKGQGLLYEQYF
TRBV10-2	CASSAFGGRARTGELFF